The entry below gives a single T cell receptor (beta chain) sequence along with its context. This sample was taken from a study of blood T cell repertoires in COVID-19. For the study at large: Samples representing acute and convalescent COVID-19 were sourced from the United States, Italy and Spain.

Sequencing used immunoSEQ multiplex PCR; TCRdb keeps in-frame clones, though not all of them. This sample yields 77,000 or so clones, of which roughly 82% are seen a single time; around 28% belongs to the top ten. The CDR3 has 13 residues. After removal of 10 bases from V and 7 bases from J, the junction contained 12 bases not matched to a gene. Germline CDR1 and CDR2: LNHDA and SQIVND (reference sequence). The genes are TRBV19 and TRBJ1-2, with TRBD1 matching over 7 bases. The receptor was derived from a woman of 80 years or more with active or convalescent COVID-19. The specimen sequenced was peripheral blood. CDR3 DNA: TGTGCCACCAAAGACAGGGTCTTCCGTGGCTACACCTTC. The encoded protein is CATKDRVFRGYTF. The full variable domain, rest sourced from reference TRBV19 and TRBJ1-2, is DGGITQSPKYLFRKEGQNVTLSCEQNLNHDAMYWYRQDPGQGLRLIYYSQIVNDFQKGDIAEGYSVSREKKESFPLTVTSAQKNPTAFYLCATKDRVFRGYTFGSGTRLTVV.